This T cell receptor beta chain was identified in a study of blood T cells in healthy people across ages. Trimming left V 8 bases short and J 3 bases short, with 15 bases between. Germline V CDR1 and CDR2: SGHRS, YFSETQ. The CDR3 totals 13 residues. With a J-beta primer mix and a sample-barcoded 5' primer, a second PCR ran 7 to 11 cycles. One entry per CDR3 protein results from TCRdb running MiXCR on the 5' RACE reads. The sample includes some 1.1 million distinct CDR3 sequences, 35% to 45% of them seen just once. Sequencing was carried out using blood. The chain has TRBV5-1 and TRBJ2-7; possible D gene TRBD1, 7 bases. This receptor was taken from a man aged 18-30 years in good health. The CDR3 spells CASSAGGSYEQYF. In DNA form, the CDR3 reads TGCGCCAGTTCGGCAGGGGGGAGCTACGAGCAGTACTTC.